The 26 T cell receptor beta chains below come from one sample, sequenced in a study of cytomegalovirus exposure and HLA in healthy donors. TCRdb's copy holds only in-frame clones and misses some; the assay was immunoSEQ multiplex PCR. The sample has around 230,000 clones; more than 75% are singletons. The sample taken for sequencing was PBMCs. These TCRs come from a woman aged 25 to 39 in good health and CMV-seropositive.

This clone was picked up one time. V and J are TRBV7-9 and TRBJ2-5; 9 positions match TRBD2. The CDR3 runs to 16 residues. Germline values: CDR1 SEHNR, CDR2 FQNEAQ (reference sequence). V was clipped by 1 base and J by 5 bases; unmatched bases: 8. CDR3 in amino acids: CASSLVFSGSTETQYF. CDR3 coding DNA: TGTGCCAGCAGCTTAGTGTTTAGCGGGAGTACGGAGACCCAGTACTTC.

V and J are TRBV9 and TRBJ2-2, with 8 bases lining up with TRBD1. V dropped 3 bases and J dropped 1; count of bases not matched to a gene: 2. Germline loops: CDR1 SGDLS, CDR2 YYNGEE. The CDR3 is 15 residues long. This CDR3 is CASSGGTGNTGELFF. The CDR3 nucleotides are TGTGCCAGCAGCGGGGGGACAGGGAACACCGGGGAGCTGTTTTTT.

The rearrangement links TRBV30 to TRBJ1-1; 7 bases align to TRBD1. CDR1 and CDR2 (germline): GTSNPN, SVGIG (reference sequence). This CDR3 spans 13 amino acids. Trimming at V came to 2 bases and at J to 5 bases, leaving 5 bases not matched to a gene. The CDR3 nucleotides read TGTGCCTGGAGTTCAGGGGGTAGTACTGAAGCTTTCTTT. It codes for CAWSSGGSTEAFF.

The J gene is TRBJ2-3, the V gene TRBV20-1, with D unresolved. Germline values: CDR1 DFQATT, CDR2 SNEGSKA (reference sequence). The germline V and J ends were trimmed by 5 bases and 4 bases, with 7 bases remaining between them. CDR3 length: 11 residues. CDR3 loop: CSAAGADTQYF. DNA for the CDR3: TGCAGTGCTGCCGGTGCAGATACGCAGTATTTT.

The rearrangement joins TRBV5-1 to TRBJ2-3; 10 nucleotides line up with TRBD1. CDR1 is SGHRS, CDR2 YFSETQ, per germline. The CDR3 runs to 16 residues. V was pared by 0 bases and J by 4 bases, with 5 bases of the junction left unmatched. The CDR3 DNA reads as TGCGCCAGCAGCTTGGCAATCGGGACAGGGGCAGATACGCAGTATTTT. Translating gives CASSLAIGTGADTQYF.

The gene calls are TRBV19 and TRBJ1-2; D call uncertain. This CDR3 is built from 12 residues. CDR1 and CDR2 from the germline V gene are LNHDA and SQIVND (reference sequence). Trimming removed 6 bases at V and 8 bases at J, with 13 bases between. CDR3 loop: CASRGFTEGYTF. The DNA for the CDR3 is TGTGCCAGTAGGGGCTTTACGGAAGGCTACACCTTC. The full variable domain, completed using reference TRBV19 and TRBJ1-2, is DGGITQSPKYLFRKEGQNVTLSCEQNLNHDAMYWYRQDPGQGLRLIYYSQIVNDFQKGDIAEGYSVSREKKESFPLTVTSAQKNPTAFYLCASRGFTEGYTFGSGTRLTVV.

The chain combines TRBV30 with TRBJ1-1; 9 positions match TRBD1. Germline assignment: CDR1 GTSNPN and CDR2 SVGIG (reference sequence). The CDR3 is 12 residues long. V lost 3 bases and J lost 12; bases outside the gene matches: 8. CDR3 sequence reads: CAWSPGQGRPFF. CDR3 in DNA: TGTGCCTGGAGCCCGGGACAGGGTCGACCTTTCTTT.

V usage is TRBV30 and J usage is TRBJ2-3, with D perhaps matching TRBD1 (7 bases). This CDR3 spans 16 amino acids. V lost 3 bases and J lost 4, with 20 bases in between. Germline V gives CDR1 GTSNPN, CDR2 SVGIG (reference sequence). CDR3 in amino acids: CAWRGKGQGEADTQYF. DNA for the CDR3: TGTGCCTGGAGGGGGAAGGGGCAGGGGGAGGCAGATACGCAGTATTTT.

The chain joins TRBV27 to TRBJ2-7, with a tentative D call TRBD1 (5 bases). Germline CDR1 MNHEY, CDR2 SMNVEV (reference sequence). Trimming removed 5 bases from V and 4 bases from J, with 18 bases in between. The CDR3 totals 15 residues. This chain's CDR3 is CASSLGASFVYEQYF. The CDR3 DNA reads as TGTGCCAGCAGTCTAGGGGCTTCTTTCGTTTACGAGCAGTACTTC.

The V gene is TRBV19, the J gene TRBJ2-1, with a possible D match to TRBD2 (5 bases). The CDR3 has 17 amino acids. Germline CDR1 and CDR2: LNHDA and SQIVND (reference sequence). Trimming pared 5 bases from V and 2 bases from J, leaving 19 bases between. The CDR3 bases are TGTGCCAGTAGTTTGCTAGCCGGTTTAACCCCCTACAATGAGCAGTTCTTC. This gives the protein CASSLLAGLTPYNEQFF.

The genes are TRBV2 and TRBJ1-5, with unresolved D. V lost 8 bases, J lost 7 bases, and 18 bases lay in between. Germline lookup yields CDR1 SNHLY and CDR2 FYNNEI. The CDR3 covers 14 residues. The CDR3 region is CASSADSIGQPQHF. DNA for the CDR3: TGTGCCAGCTCTGCCGACTCCATCGGGCAGCCCCAGCATTTT.

The rearrangement links TRBV6-7 to TRBJ1-1; D is unclear. TRBV6-7 is placed among ORFs of uncertain function. V dropped 1 base and J dropped 6 bases, with 6 bases sitting between them. The length of the CDR3 is 12 residues. The DNA for the CDR3 is TGTGCCAGCAGTTACTACCGGGCTGAAGCTTTCTTT. It specifies CASSYYRAEAFF.

This rearrangement joins TRBV7-2 to TRBJ2-1, with TRBD2 identical over 14 bases. CDR1 SGHTA and CDR2 FQGNSA come from the germline V gene. After removal of 5 bases from V and 0 bases from J, the junction contained 6 bases not matched to a gene. The CDR3 is made up of 18 amino acids. CDR3 bases: TGTGCCAGCAGCACTGGGACTAGCGGGAGTGTCTCCTACAATGAGCAGTTCTTC. It is translated as CASSTGTSGSVSYNEQFF.

The chain employs TRBV6-1 and TRBJ1-5, with a weak D call TRBD1 (6 bases). Trimming shortened V by 4 bases and J by 2 bases, and 12 bases separated the two germline ends. Looked up from germline, CDR1 is MNHNS and CDR2 is SASEGT. The CDR3 is made up of 15 amino acids. This chain's CDR3 is CASSGGRGGNQPQHF. CDR3 DNA: TGTGCCAGCAGTGGTGGCAGGGGAGGCAATCAGCCCCAGCATTTT.

This chain links TRBV5-1 with TRBJ2-7; TRBD2 matches at 10 bases. The germline V gene encodes CDR1 SGHRS and CDR2 YFSETQ. This CDR3 contains 14 residues. The ends lost 3 bases at V and 3 bases at J; junction bases unmatched: 3. The CDR3 is CASSWTSGNYEQYF. The CDR3, as DNA: TGCGCCAGCAGCTGGACTAGCGGAAACTACGAGCAGTACTTC.

The chain recombines TRBV5-1 with TRBJ2-7; 7 bases fit TRBD1. This CDR3 has 15 amino acids. The ends lost 0 bases at V and 0 bases at J; junction bases unmatched: 3. Looked up from germline, CDR1 is SGHRS and CDR2 is YFSETQ. The CDR3 loop is CASSLAAGGSYEQYF. The CDR3 region has the DNA TGCGCCAGCAGCTTGGCGGCAGGGGGCTCCTACGAGCAGTACTTC.

This chain connects TRBV28 to TRBJ2-1; 8 bases fit TRBD2. In germline, CDR1 is MDHEN, CDR2 SYDVKM. J gave up 4 bases and V 6 bases, and 8 bases lay outside the gene matches. The CDR3 is 15 residues long. CDR3 DNA sequence: TGTGCCAGCAGATGGGGACTAGAGGGATACAATGAGCAGTTCTTC. Amino acid sequence: CASRWGLEGYNEQFF.

A single count supports this clone. This chain links TRBV6-1 with TRBJ1-4, with D perhaps TRBD1 (5 bases). The germline V and J ends were trimmed by 4 bases and 8 bases, with 17 bases remaining between them. CDR3 size: 15 residues. Germline V gene data show CDR1 as MNHNS and CDR2 as SASEGT. DNA of the CDR3: TGTGCCAGCAGTGTTATAACAGGCCAGAAAGAAAAACTGTTTTTT. This encodes CASSVITGQKEKLFF.

The rearrangement links TRBV9 to TRBJ1-2; D remains unclear. CDR1 SGDLS and CDR2 YYNGEE come from the germline V gene. The CDR3 is 16 amino acids. Deletions cut 4 bases from V and 5 bases from J, with 21 bases between. This CDR3 is CASSSHDRSRIYGYTF. Here the CDR3 DNA reads TGTGCCAGCAGCTCACATGACCGGAGTAGGATATATGGCTACACCTTC.

The J gene is TRBJ2-2, the V gene TRBV4-1; 8 bases are a match to TRBD2. The CDR3 sequence is 17 residues long. CDR1 and CDR2 (germline): MGHRA, YSYEKL. V lost 4 bases to trimming and J lost 6 bases; unmatched junction nucleotides: 13. CDR3 sequence reads: CASSLSGGGASPGELFF. The DNA of the CDR3 is TGCGCCAGCAGCCTCTCCGGGGGGGGAGCGTCGCCCGGGGAGCTGTTTTTT.

This chain uses TRBV30 with TRBJ2-1, with D maybe TRBD1 (5 bases). The CDR3 is 15 residues long. Germline values: CDR1 GTSNPN, CDR2 SVGIG (reference sequence). V was clipped by 2 bases and J by 0 bases, with 11 bases between them. This CDR3 is CAWSRGQSSYNEQFF. In nucleotides, the CDR3 is TGTGCCTGGAGTAGGGGTCAAAGCTCCTACAATGAGCAGTTCTTC. Variable domain in full (rest from reference TRBV30 and TRBJ2-1): SQTIHQWPATLVQPVGSPLSLECTVEGTSNPNLYWYRQAAGRGLQLLFYSVGIGQISSEVPQNLSASRPQDRQFILSSKKLLLSDSGFYLCAWSRGQSSYNEQFFGPGTRLTVL.

V and J are TRBV29-1 and TRBJ2-7; 11 bases agree with TRBD2. The CDR3 spans 20 residues. V gave up 3 bases and J gave up 4 bases; unmatched junction bases: 23. Germline V CDR1 and CDR2: SQVTM, ANQGSEA. The CDR3 sequence: CSVDVGPSDNVAGGQYEQYF. The CDR3 nucleotides read TGCAGCGTTGACGTTGGGCCATCCGACAACGTAGCGGGAGGGCAATACGAGCAGTACTTC.

CDR3 in amino acids: CASSLRGTGRTEAFF. DNA for the CDR3: TGTGCCAGCAGTTTACGAGGGACAGGGAGAACTGAAGCTTTCTTT. This chain connects TRBV27 to TRBJ1-1; 9 bases map to TRBD1. CDR1 is MNHEY and CDR2 is SMNVEV in the germline V gene (reference sequence). This CDR3 comprises 15 residues. The V gene end was trimmed by 2 bases and the J gene end by 5 bases; junction bases not matched to a gene: 6.

This chain uses TRBV11-3 with TRBJ1-2; the match to TRBD1 covers 7 bases. The CDR3 runs to 15 residues. The V gene end was trimmed by 5 bases and the J gene end by 4 bases; junction bases not matched to a gene: 10. Germline CDR1 and CDR2: SGHNT and YENEEA. CDR3 amino acids: CASSAGQGVAYGYTF. Written as DNA, the CDR3 is TGTGCCAGCAGCGCCGGGCAGGGGGTCGCCTATGGCTACACCTTC. The whole variable domain, filled in from reference TRBV11-3 and TRBJ1-2, reads EAGVVQSPRYKIIEKKQPVAFWCNPISGHNTLYWYLQNLGQGPELLIRYENEEAVDDSQLPKDRFSAERLKGVDSTLKIQPAELGDSAVYLCASSAGQGVAYGYTFGSGTRLTVV.

This chain connects TRBV5-1 to TRBJ1-4; tentative D call: TRBD1 (6 bases). This CDR3 region has 16 residues. CDR1 is SGHRS and CDR2 is YFSETQ in the germline V gene. V was shortened by 4 bases and J by 0 bases, with 13 bases between the two germline ends. CDR3 DNA: TGCGCCAGCAGCCGTACAGGGCCGGCAACTAATGAAAAACTGTTTTTT. Its translation: CASSRTGPATNEKLFF.

The chain employs TRBV19 and TRBJ2-7, with D unresolved. Germline CDR1 reads LNHDA; CDR2 reads SQIVND (reference sequence). The V end lost 1 base, the J end lost 2 bases, and 6 bases lay between the germline ends. This CDR3 spans 13 amino acids. The CDR3 protein is CASSIVAAYEQYF. The CDR3 DNA reads as TGTGCCAGTAGTATAGTGGCGGCCTACGAGCAGTACTTC.